This T cell receptor (beta chain) was identified in a study of T cells in Graves' hyperthyroidism and ophthalmopathy. In the study overall: Initial diagnosis, before any treatment, was when peripheral blood was collected.

It was considered stable Graves' hyperthyroidism when ophthalmopathy did not progress within 18 months. Patients were excluded for uncontrolled infection, other autoimmune disease, pregnancy or lactation. Amplification of TCR beta CDR3 regions was performed using RNA transcripts as template. The TCR CDR3 was amplified in a first-round RT-PCR using the HTBI primer set. TCRdb ran MiXCR on the multiplex PCR reads and lists one entry per CDR3 protein. The sample includes about 620,000 distinct CDR3 sequences, roughly 17% of them seen just once. Sequences were obtained from blood. This clonotype originated in a woman aged 30 to 39 with Graves' hyperthyroidism.

The CDR3 DNA sequence: TGCAGTGCTCCCGGGACAGACCAAGAGACCCAGTACTTC. Translation: CSAPGTDQETQYF. The rearrangement joins TRBV20-1 to TRBJ2-5; 7 bases fit TRBD1. J was trimmed by 0 bases and V by 5 bases; bases with no gene match: 3. The germline CDR1 and CDR2 sequences are DFQATT and SNEGSKA (reference sequence). This CDR3 is 13 amino acids long.